This T cell receptor beta chain was retrieved from a study of T cell changes during pregnancy in multiple sclerosis. Profiled with immunoSEQ multiplex PCR; TCRdb holds only in-frame clones, not every one. Of around 62,000 clones listed, around 90% are singletons. With 6 bases removed from V and 3 bases from J, the gap between germline ends came to 23 bases. The length of the CDR3 is 17 residues. Germline lookup yields CDR1 MNHEY and CDR2 SMNVEV (reference sequence). The sample was CD4+ T cells from peripheral blood mononuclear cells, taken in the first trimester of pregnancy. This clonotype was sampled from a female donor with multiple sclerosis, enrolled in a pregnancy study. This chain links TRBV27 with TRBJ1-2; no firm D call. The CDR3 DNA sequence: TGTGCCAGCAGACCTCTCTTAGCGAGCTTTCAAGACTATGGCTACACCTTC. It specifies CASRPLLASFQDYGYTF.